This T cell receptor beta chain comes out of a study of memory B cells and T cells in multiple sclerosis. Study findings and constraints: Compartments had unequal clone-set sizes, affecting shared clonotype counts.

TCRdb's copy holds only in-frame clones and misses some; the assay was immunoSEQ multiplex PCR. The sample lists 46,000 or so clones, around 80% occurring once. Stimulus-free culture yielded autoproliferating CFSE-dim and non-proliferating CFSE-high T cells, each sequenced separately. Replicate wells were pooled after more than 6 days of stimulus-free culture of some 55 million CFSE-labeled PBMCs. The PBMCs received about 0.45 uM CFSE and serum-free culture with no added stimuli. This clone was seen a few times. No antigen is known for it. The CDR3 length is 15 residues. Unmatched junction bases numbered 13, after V lost 6 bases and J lost 9 bases. CDR1 and CDR2 from the germline V gene are SGHTS and YDEGEE.

This clonotype was sampled from a human donor with multiple sclerosis. Sequenced material: PBMCs from blood kept in culture. The rearrangement uses TRBV5-8 and TRBJ2-7, with 12 positions matching TRBD1. DNA for the CDR3: TGTGCCAGCACCTCCCAGGGACAGGGGGCGCACCCGCAGTACTTC. Residues: CASTSQGQGAHPQYF.